The following is a T cell receptor beta chain sequence with its context. The data derive from a study of cytomegalovirus exposure and HLA in healthy donors. A multiplex PCR was run with 60 Vbeta primers and 13 Jbeta primers. Clones were sequenced by immunoSEQ multiplex PCR, and TCRdb holds only the in-frame ones, with some missing. The data contain 70,000 or so clones, 75% to 90% of them singletons. The clonotype was recovered from a woman aged 30 to 39 in good health and CMV-seropositive. Sample: PBMCs.

CDR3 in DNA: TGTGCCACCAGCCGGCTCGGGACAGGGGGAATAAAGAACTATGGCTACACCTTC. As protein: CATSRLGTGGIKNYGYTF. This chain joins TRBV15 and TRBJ1-2, with 11 nucleotides matching TRBD1. CDR3 length: 18 residues. The V gene end was trimmed by 5 bases and the J gene end by 2 bases; junction bases not matched to a gene: 13. CDR1 and CDR2 (germline): LNHNV, YYDKDF (reference sequence).